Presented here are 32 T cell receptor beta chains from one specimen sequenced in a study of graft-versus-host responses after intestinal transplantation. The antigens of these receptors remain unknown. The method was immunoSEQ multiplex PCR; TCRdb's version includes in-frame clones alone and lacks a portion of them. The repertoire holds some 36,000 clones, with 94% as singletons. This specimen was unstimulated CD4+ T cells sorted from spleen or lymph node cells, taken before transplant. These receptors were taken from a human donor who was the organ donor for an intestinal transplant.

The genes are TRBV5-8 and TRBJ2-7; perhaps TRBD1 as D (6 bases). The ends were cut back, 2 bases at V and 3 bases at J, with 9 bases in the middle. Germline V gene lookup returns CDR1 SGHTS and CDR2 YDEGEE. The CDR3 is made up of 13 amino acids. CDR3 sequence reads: CASSFTGYYEQYF. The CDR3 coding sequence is TGTGCCAGCAGCTTTACAGGGTACTACGAGCAGTACTTC.

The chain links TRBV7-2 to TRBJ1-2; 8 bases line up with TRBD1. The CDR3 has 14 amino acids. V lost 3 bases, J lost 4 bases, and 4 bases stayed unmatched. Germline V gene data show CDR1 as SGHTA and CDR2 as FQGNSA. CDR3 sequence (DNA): TGTGCCAGCAGCTTCTTCGACAGGGGCTATGGCTACACCTTC. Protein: CASSFFDRGYGYTF. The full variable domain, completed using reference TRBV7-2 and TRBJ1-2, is GAGVSQSPSNKVTEKGKDVELRCDPISGHTALYWYRQSLGQGLEFLIYFQGNSAPDKSGLPSDRFSAERTGGSVSTLTIQRTQQEDSAVYLCASSFFDRGYGYTFGSGTRLTVV.

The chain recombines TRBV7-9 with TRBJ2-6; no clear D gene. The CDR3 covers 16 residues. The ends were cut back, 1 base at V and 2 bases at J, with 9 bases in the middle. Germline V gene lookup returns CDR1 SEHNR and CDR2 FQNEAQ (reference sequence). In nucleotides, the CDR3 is TGTGCCAGCAGCTTAGGTCGCGCCGCTGGGGCCAACGTCCTGACTTTC. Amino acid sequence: CASSLGRAAGANVLTF.

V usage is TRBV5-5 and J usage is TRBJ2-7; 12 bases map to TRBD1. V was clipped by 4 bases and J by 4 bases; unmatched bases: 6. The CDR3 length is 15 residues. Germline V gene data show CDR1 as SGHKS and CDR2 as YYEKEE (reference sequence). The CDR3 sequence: CASSRGDRGLYEQYF. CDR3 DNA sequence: TGTGCCAGCAGCCGCGGGGACAGGGGGCTTTACGAGCAGTACTTC.

CDR3 in DNA: TGTGCCAGCAGCCTATCTAGCGGGGGCCCAAGCACAGATACGCAGTATTTT. Translated: CASSLSSGGPSTDTQYF. V gene TRBV5-4 combines with J gene TRBJ2-3; 10 nucleotides agree with TRBD2. This CDR3 spans 17 amino acids. CDR1 is SGHNT, CDR2 YYREEE, per germline (reference sequence). V lost 4 bases and J lost 0; bases outside the gene matches: 8.

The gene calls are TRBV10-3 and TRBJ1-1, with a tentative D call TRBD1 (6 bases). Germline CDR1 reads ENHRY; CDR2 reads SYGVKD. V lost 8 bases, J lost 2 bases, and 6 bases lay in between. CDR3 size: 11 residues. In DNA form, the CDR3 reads TGTGCCATCGGGACAAACACTGAAGCTTTCTTT. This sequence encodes CAIGTNTEAFF.

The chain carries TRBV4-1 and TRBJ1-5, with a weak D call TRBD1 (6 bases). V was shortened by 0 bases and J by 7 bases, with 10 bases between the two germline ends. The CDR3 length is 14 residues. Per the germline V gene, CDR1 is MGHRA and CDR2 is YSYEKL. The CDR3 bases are TGCGCCAGCAGCCAAGATATCAGGGGACAGCCCCAGCATTTT. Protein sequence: CASSQDIRGQPQHF.

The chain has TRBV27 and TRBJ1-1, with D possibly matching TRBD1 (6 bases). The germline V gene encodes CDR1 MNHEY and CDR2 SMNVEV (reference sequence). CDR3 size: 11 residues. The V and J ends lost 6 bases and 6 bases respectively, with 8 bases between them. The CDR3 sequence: CASRTGAEAFF. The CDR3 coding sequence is TGTGCCAGCAGGACAGGCGCTGAAGCTTTCTTT.

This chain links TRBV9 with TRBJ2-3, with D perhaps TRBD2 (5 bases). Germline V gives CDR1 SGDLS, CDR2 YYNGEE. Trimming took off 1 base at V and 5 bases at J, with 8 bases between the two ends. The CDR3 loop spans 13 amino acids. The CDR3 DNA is TGTGCCAGCAGCGTACTAGGGAGAGATACGCAGTATTTT. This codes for CASSVLGRDTQYF.

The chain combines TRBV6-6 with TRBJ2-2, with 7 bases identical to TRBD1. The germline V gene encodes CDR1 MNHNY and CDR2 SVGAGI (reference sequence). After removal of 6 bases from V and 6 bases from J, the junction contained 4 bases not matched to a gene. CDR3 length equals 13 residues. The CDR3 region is CASSTQGAGELFF. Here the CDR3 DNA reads TGTGCCAGCAGCACCCAGGGGGCCGGGGAGCTGTTTTTT.

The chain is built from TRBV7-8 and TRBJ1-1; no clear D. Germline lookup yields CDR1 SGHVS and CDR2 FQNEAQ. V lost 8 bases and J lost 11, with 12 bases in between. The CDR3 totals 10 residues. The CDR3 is CASLERGAFF. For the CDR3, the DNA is TGTGCCAGCCTCGAGCGGGGTGCTTTCTTT.

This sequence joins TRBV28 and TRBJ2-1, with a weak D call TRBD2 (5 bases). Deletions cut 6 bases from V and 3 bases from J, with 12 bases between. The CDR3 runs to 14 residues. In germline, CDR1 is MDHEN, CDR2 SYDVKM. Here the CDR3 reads CASRDRLYYNEQFF. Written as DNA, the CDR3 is TGTGCCAGCAGAGACCGACTATACTACAATGAGCAGTTCTTC.

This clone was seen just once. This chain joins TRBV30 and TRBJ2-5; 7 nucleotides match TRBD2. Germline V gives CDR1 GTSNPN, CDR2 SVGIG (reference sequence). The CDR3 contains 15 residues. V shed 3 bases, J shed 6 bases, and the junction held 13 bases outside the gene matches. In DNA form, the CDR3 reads TGTGCCTGGAGCGCTGCGGGACTAAATTTAAAGACCCAGTACTTC. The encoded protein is CAWSAAGLNLKTQYF.

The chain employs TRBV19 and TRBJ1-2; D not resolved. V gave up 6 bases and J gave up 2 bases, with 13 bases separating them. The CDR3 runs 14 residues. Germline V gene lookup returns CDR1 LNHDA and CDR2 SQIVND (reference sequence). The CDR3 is CASSFEAGNYGYTF. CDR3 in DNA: TGTGCCAGTAGCTTCGAAGCGGGGAACTATGGCTACACCTTC.

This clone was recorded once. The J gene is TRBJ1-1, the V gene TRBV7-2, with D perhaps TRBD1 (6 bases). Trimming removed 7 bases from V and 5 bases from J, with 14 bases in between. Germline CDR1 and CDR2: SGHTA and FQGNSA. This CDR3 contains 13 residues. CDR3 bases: TGTGCCAGCAACGACAGGTCTTCAACTGAAGCTTTCTTT. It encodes CASNDRSSTEAFF. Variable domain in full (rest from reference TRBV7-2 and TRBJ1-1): GAGVSQSPSNKVTEKGKDVELRCDPISGHTALYWYRQSLGQGLEFLIYFQGNSAPDKSGLPSDRFSAERTGGSVSTLTIQRTQQEDSAVYLCASNDRSSTEAFFGQGTRLTVV.

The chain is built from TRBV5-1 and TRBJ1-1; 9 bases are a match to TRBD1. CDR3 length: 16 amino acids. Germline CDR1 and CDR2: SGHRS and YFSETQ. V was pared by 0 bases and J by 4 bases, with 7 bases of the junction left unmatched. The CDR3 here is CASSLVPPGQGTEAFF. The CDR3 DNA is TGCGCCAGCAGCTTGGTCCCTCCGGGACAGGGCACTGAAGCTTTCTTT.

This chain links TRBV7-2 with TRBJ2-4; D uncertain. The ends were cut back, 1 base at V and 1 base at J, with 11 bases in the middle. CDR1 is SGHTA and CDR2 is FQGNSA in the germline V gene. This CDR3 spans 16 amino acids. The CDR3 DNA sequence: TGTGCCAGCAGCTTAGAGCCCCGGGCGGCCAAAAACATTCAGTACTTC. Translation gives CASSLEPRAAKNIQYF.

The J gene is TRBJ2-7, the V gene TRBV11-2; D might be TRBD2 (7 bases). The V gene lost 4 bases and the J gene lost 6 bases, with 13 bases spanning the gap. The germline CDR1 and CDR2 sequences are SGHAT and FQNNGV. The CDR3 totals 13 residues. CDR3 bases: TGTGCCAGCAGCTGGGAGGGGGTGGGCGAGCAGTACTTC. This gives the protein CASSWEGVGEQYF.

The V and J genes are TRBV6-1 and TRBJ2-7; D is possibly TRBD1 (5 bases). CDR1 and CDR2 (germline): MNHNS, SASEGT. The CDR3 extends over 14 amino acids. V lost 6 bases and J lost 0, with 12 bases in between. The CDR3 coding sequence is TGTGCCAGCAGGCGATACAGGAGCTCCTACGAGCAGTACTTC. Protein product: CASRRYRSSYEQYF.

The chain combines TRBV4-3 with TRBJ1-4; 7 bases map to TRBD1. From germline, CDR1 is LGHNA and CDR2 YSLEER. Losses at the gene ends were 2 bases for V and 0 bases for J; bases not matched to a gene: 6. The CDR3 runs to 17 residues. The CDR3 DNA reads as TGCGCCAGCAGCCAAAATTCCAGGGGGTCAACTAATGAAAAACTGTTTTTT. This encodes CASSQNSRGSTNEKLFF.

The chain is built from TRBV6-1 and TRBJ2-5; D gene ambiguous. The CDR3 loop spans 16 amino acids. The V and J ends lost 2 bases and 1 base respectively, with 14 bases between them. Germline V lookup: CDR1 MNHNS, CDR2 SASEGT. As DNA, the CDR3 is TGTGCCAGCAGTGAATTCGGCACACGATCCCAAGAGACCCAGTACTTC. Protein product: CASSEFGTRSQETQYF.

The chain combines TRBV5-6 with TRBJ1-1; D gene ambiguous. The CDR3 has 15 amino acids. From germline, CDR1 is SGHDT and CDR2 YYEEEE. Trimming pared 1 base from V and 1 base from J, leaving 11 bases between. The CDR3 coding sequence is TGTGCCAGCAGCTTGACTGGCAGGTCGAACACTGAAGCTTTCTTT. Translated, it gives CASSLTGRSNTEAFF. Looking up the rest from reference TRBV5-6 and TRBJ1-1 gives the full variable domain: DAGVTQSPTHLIKTRGQQVTLRCSPKSGHDTVSWYQQALGQGPQFIFQYYEEEERQRGNFPDRFSGHQFPNYSSELNVNALLLGDSALYLCASSLTGRSNTEAFFGQGTRLTVV.

DNA for the CDR3: TGTGCCATCGGCTACCGGGACAGCCTCTATGGCTACACCTTC. Translated, it gives CAIGYRDSLYGYTF. The chain couples TRBV10-3 to TRBJ1-2; 7 nucleotides agree with TRBD1. CDR1 and CDR2 from the germline V gene are ENHRY and SYGVKD. Trimming removed 8 bases from V and 4 bases from J; junction bases left unmatched: 10. The CDR3 contains 14 residues.

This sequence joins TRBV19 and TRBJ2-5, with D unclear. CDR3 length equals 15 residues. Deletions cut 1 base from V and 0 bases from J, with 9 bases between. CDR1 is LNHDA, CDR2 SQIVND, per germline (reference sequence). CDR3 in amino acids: CASSIGLGNQETQYF. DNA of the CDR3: TGTGCCAGTAGTATAGGATTAGGGAACCAAGAGACCCAGTACTTC.

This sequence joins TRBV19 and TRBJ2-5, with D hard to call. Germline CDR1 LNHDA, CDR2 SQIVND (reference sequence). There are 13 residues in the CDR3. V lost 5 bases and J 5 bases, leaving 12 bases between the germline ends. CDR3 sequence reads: CASSDWVGETQYF. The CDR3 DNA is TGTGCCAGTAGTGACTGGGTTGGGGAGACCCAGTACTTC.

CDR3 nucleotide sequence: TGTGCCAGCTCAAGTGGAACAGGGGGGAAGGGGGTTAATGAGCAGTTCTTC. The encoded protein is CASSSGTGGKGVNEQFF. This sequence joins TRBV18 and TRBJ2-1, with 8 bases lining up with TRBD1. This CDR3 region has 17 residues. The V segment lost 5 bases and the J segment 7 bases; nucleotides outside the gene matches: 16. The germline V gene encodes CDR1 KGHSH and CDR2 LQKENI.

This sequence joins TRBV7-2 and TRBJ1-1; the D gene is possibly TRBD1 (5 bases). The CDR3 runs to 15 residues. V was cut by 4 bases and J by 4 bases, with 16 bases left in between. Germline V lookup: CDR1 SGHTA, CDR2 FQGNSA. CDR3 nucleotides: TGTGCCAGCAGCTCCCAGGCGGGAGGGGTCACTGAAGCTTTCTTT. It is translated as CASSSQAGGVTEAFF.

The CDR3 DNA follows: TGTGCCACCAGCAGTGGTCTAGCGGGAAGAGAGACCCAGTACTTC. It is translated as CATSSGLAGRETQYF. The chain uses TRBV15 and TRBJ2-5, with 9 bases fitting TRBD2. There are 15 residues in the CDR3. CDR1 and CDR2 (germline): LNHNV, YYDKDF (reference sequence). V shed 3 bases and J 4 bases; nucleotides not matched to a gene: 6.

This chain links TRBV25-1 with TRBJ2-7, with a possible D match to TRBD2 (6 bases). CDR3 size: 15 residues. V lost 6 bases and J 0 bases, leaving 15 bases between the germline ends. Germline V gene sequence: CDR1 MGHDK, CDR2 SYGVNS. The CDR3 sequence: CASRADRRDSYEQYF. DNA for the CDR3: TGTGCCAGCAGAGCCGATCGGCGGGACTCCTACGAGCAGTACTTC.

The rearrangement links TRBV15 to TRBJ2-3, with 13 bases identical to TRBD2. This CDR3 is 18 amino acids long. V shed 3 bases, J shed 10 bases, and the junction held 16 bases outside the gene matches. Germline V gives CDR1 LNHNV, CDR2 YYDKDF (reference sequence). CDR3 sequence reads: CATSSVPYRLAGGRAQYF. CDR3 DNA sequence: TGTGCCACCAGCAGTGTTCCATATAGACTAGCGGGGGGTAGGGCGCAGTATTTT.

The CDR3 spells CASSYGGPLSGNTIYF. DNA for the CDR3: TGTGCCAGCAGTTATGGGGGCCCCCTCTCTGGAAACACCATATATTTT. This chain joins TRBV28 and TRBJ1-3; tentatively, D is TRBD1 (6 bases). The CDR3 totals 16 residues. Germline V gene data show CDR1 as MDHEN and CDR2 as SYDVKM. Trimming took 4 bases from V and 0 from J, leaving 13 bases between them.

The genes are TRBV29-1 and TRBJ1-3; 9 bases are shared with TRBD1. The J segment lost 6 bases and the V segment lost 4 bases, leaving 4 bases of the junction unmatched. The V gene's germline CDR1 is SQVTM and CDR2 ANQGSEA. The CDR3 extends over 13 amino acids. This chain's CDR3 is CSVGDRETNTIYF. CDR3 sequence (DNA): TGCAGCGTTGGGGACAGGGAGACAAACACCATATATTTT.